Detailed here is one TCR beta chain. When the RNA was reverse transcribed, random hexamers were used with an input of 0.5 to 1 ug. A multiplex approach, immunoSEQ multiplex PCR, amplified TCR beta CDR3 across 54 Vbeta and 13 Jbeta. TCRdb re-analysed the immunoSEQ multiplex PCR reads in MiXCR, keeping a single row per CDR3 protein. The repertoire has some 150,000 distinct CDR3 sequences, 95% to 96% of them found once; the top ten carry about 0.15%. The data belong to a study of CD8 T cells in Susac syndrome. Negative isolation yielded CD8+ and CD4+ T cells; FACS enriched TEMRA cells. This clonotype originated in a human donor with multiple sclerosis. The material sequenced was CD8+ T cells from PBMCs.

The CDR3 region is CASSLGSGTEAFF. The CDR3 nucleotides are TGTGCCAGCAGCTTAGGCTCGGGGACTGAAGCTTTCTTT. The genes are TRBV13 and TRBJ1-1; D is ambiguous. Trimming shortened V by 0 bases and J by 5 bases, and 7 bases separated the two germline ends. CDR3 size: 13 residues. CDR1 and CDR2 (germline): PRHDT, FYEKMQ (reference sequence).